These 21 T cell receptor beta chains share one sample of origin, sequenced in a study of CD8 T cells in ankylosing spondylitis. TCRdb itself ran the 5' RACE reads through MiXCR, one entry per CDR3 protein. The sample contains hundreds of thousands of distinct CDR3 sequences, 7% to 10% of which appear only once. The specimen was blood, either unsorted or a sorted T cell fraction (not recorded which). The receptors originated from a female donor with ankylosing spondylitis or in good health (not recorded which).

This clonotype showed up many times. The V and J genes are TRBV2 and TRBJ2-1, with 11 bases that match TRBD2. The CDR3 is made up of 15 amino acids. V gave up 3 bases and J gave up 8 bases; unmatched junction bases: 6. Germline-derived CDR1 and CDR2 are SNHLY and FYNNEI. In nucleotides, the CDR3 is TGTGCCAGCAGTGATGGGGGACTAGCGGTCCATGAGCAGTTCTTC. Amino acids: CASSDGGLAVHEQFF.

This clonotype was observed at least ten times. CDR3 sequence reads: CASSLGSQTGELFF. The CDR3 bases are TGTGCCAGCAGCTTAGGTAGTCAGACCGGGGAGCTGTTTTTT. This chain joins TRBV7-9 and TRBJ2-2; unclear D gene. This CDR3 comprises 14 residues. V dropped 1 base and J dropped 5 bases, with 8 bases sitting between them. Germline V gene lookup returns CDR1 SEHNR and CDR2 FQNEAQ (reference sequence).

This clonotype came up many times. This chain joins TRBV20-1 and TRBJ2-3; TRBD2 matches at 14 bases. The V and J ends lost 6 bases and 2 bases, in that order; junction bases with no gene match: 7. The CDR3 contains 16 residues. Germline CDR1 reads DFQATT; CDR2 reads SNEGSKA (reference sequence). The CDR3 loop reads CSANMGLAGATDTQYF. The CDR3 bases are TGCAGTGCAAATATGGGACTAGCGGGGGCCACAGATACGCAGTATTTT.

This clonotype occurred many times. This chain connects TRBV5-1 to TRBJ1-2; 7 bases map to TRBD1. CDR3 length equals 15 residues. Germline V gene sequence: CDR1 SGHRS, CDR2 YFSETQ. The ends lost 4 bases at V and 0 bases at J; junction bases unmatched: 6. CDR3 DNA: TGCGCCAGCAGCCCCGTAGGGGGCCCTAACTATGGCTACACCTTC. It specifies CASSPVGGPNYGYTF.

In its sample, this clonotype was seen many times. This chain uses TRBV11-2 with TRBJ2-2, with 9 nucleotides matching TRBD2. The germline gives CDR1 SGHAT, CDR2 FQNNGV. The CDR3 has 15 residues. V shed 4 bases, J shed 5 bases, and the junction held 5 bases outside the gene matches. The CDR3 DNA is TGTGCCAGCAGCTCTAGCGGGACGGAGACCGGGGAGCTGTTTTTT. This translates into CASSSSGTETGELFF.

This clonotype appeared many times. The chain uses TRBV19 and TRBJ2-7, with 7 bases matching TRBD1. Looked up from germline, CDR1 is LNHDA and CDR2 is SQIVND (reference sequence). The junction had 8 bases not matched to a gene; V was cut back by 5 bases and J by 4 bases. CDR3 length: 14 amino acids. The CDR3 region has the DNA TGTGCCAGTAGTCCCCGGACAGGCCGATACGAGCAGTACTTC. It specifies CASSPRTGRYEQYF.

This clonotype was detected ten times or more. The chain combines TRBV18 with TRBJ2-7; D is perhaps TRBD2 (5 bases). The V gene's germline CDR1 is KGHSH and CDR2 LQKENI. This CDR3 has 14 residues. V was cut by 0 bases and J by 7 bases, with 13 bases left in between. The CDR3: CASSPPGATGEQYF. The DNA for the CDR3 is TGTGCCAGCTCACCACCGGGAGCGACGGGGGAGCAGTACTTC.

Many counts were recorded for this clonotype. The rearrangement uses TRBV7-2 and TRBJ1-1, with D perhaps TRBD1 (5 bases). Germline CDR1 and CDR2: SGHTA and FQGNSA. The CDR3 covers 14 residues. The V and J ends lost 9 bases and 2 bases respectively, with 16 bases between them. The CDR3 is CASHRGAGNTEAFF. The CDR3 DNA reads as TGTGCCAGTCACCGAGGGGCAGGAAACACTGAAGCTTTCTTT.

This clonotype was recorded at least ten times. The chain uses TRBV29-1 and TRBJ1-2; D not resolved. CDR3 length: 9 residues. Germline V lookup: CDR1 SQVTM, CDR2 ANQGSEA. The germline V and J ends were trimmed by 4 bases and 7 bases, with 4 bases remaining between them. CDR3: CSVGGGYTF. The CDR3 DNA reads TGCAGCGTTGGTGGTGGCTACACCTTC.

This clonotype was seen at least ten times. V gene TRBV20-1 combines with J gene TRBJ2-5; the match to TRBD2 covers 7 bases. Germline CDR1 is DFQATT and CDR2 is SNEGSKA (reference sequence). After removal of 3 bases from V and 3 bases from J, the junction contained 7 bases not matched to a gene. The CDR3 spans 14 residues. CDR3: CSASSAGQKETQYF. Here the CDR3 DNA reads TGCAGTGCTAGCTCAGCGGGGCAAAAAGAGACCCAGTACTTC.

This clonotype was counted at least ten times. The chain recombines TRBV6-1 with TRBJ1-1, with D hard to call. Trimming pared 6 bases from V and 2 bases from J, leaving 13 bases between. The CDR3 consists of 14 residues. Germline lookup yields CDR1 MNHNS and CDR2 SASEGT. In DNA, the CDR3 is TGTGCCAGCAGCCCCGGGGTAGACAACACTGAAGCTTTCTTT. Protein product: CASSPGVDNTEAFF.

This clonotype occurred many times. This chain joins TRBV3-1 and TRBJ2-2; 9 bases line up with TRBD2. J was trimmed by 5 bases and V by 4 bases; bases with no gene match: 17. Germline CDR1 LGHDT, CDR2 YNNKEL (reference sequence). CDR3 length equals 19 residues. In nucleotides, the CDR3 is TGTGCCAGCAGCCGACGACTAGCGGTCTACGTGACAGTAACCGGGGAGCTGTTTTTT. Its translation is CASSRRLAVYVTVTGELFF.

This clonotype turned up a few times. The chain combines TRBV9 with TRBJ2-7, with 10 positions matching TRBD1. Germline V lookup: CDR1 SGDLS, CDR2 YYNGEE. Trimming took 2 bases from V and 5 from J; bases not matched to a gene: 4. CDR3 size: 14 residues. CDR3 loop: CASSVGDRGNEQYF. The CDR3 coding sequence is TGTGCCAGCAGCGTCGGGGACAGGGGCAACGAGCAGTACTTC.

This clonotype has at least ten counts. The V gene is TRBV4-3, the J gene TRBJ2-3; TRBD2 aligns across 7 bases. The V gene's germline CDR1 is LGHNA and CDR2 YSLEER. Trimming removed 0 bases from V and 0 bases from J; junction bases left unmatched: 12. CDR3 length: 19 amino acids. CDR3 nucleotide sequence: TGCGCCAGCAGCCAAGAGGCCATCGAGCGGGACCTGAGCACAGATACGCAGTATTTT. Encoded protein: CASSQEAIERDLSTDTQYF.

The chain joins TRBV7-6 to TRBJ2-2, with TRBD2 identical over 9 bases. Germline-derived CDR1 and CDR2 are SGHVS and FNYEAQ. This CDR3 has 15 residues. Trimming took 2 bases from V and 8 from J; bases not matched to a gene: 6. The CDR3 spells CASSLLAGAGGELFF. The CDR3 nucleotides are TGTGCCAGCAGCTTATTAGCGGGAGCCGGAGGGGAGCTGTTTTTT. The full variable domain, its missing parts supplied by reference TRBV7-6 and TRBJ2-2, is GAGVSQSPRYKVTKRGQDVALRCDPISGHVSLYWYRQALGQGPEFLTYFNYEAQQDKSGLPNDRFSAERPEGSISTLTIQRTEQRDSAMYRCASSLLAGAGGELFFGEGSRLTVL.

This clonotype was seen many times. J is TRBJ2-3 and V is TRBV4-3; the match to TRBD2 covers 7 bases. This CDR3 has 14 residues. V lost 5 bases and J lost 5; bases outside the gene matches: 7. The germline V gene has CDR1 LGHNA and CDR2 YSLEER. CDR3 bases: TGCGCCAGCAGCGAGAGCGGGATTAAAGATACGCAGTATTTT. Protein sequence: CASSESGIKDTQYF.

In its sample, this clonotype was seen many times. The rearrangement joins TRBV5-8 to TRBJ1-3; the D is unclear. This CDR3 spans 14 amino acids. V was trimmed by 1 base and J by 4 bases, leaving 9 bases between them. Germline V gene data show CDR1 as SGHTS and CDR2 as YDEGEE. In DNA form, the CDR3 reads TGTGCCAGCAGCTTGTCGGGGTTCGGAAACACCATATATTTT. It translates to CASSLSGFGNTIYF.

This clonotype was seen many times. The chain uses TRBV3-1 and TRBJ2-7; D gene ambiguous. Germline-derived CDR1 and CDR2 are LGHDT and YNNKEL (reference sequence). CDR3 size: 15 residues. V was cut by 5 bases and J by 6 bases, with 20 bases left in between. CDR3 loop: CASSSRYENLVEQYF. CDR3 bases: TGTGCCAGCAGCTCTCGATACGAGAATCTCGTCGAGCAGTACTTC.

This clonotype was observed many times. The genes are TRBV9 and TRBJ1-3; D is perhaps TRBD1 (6 bases). Trimming removed 2 bases from V and 4 bases from J, with 13 bases in between. Germline loops: CDR1 SGDLS, CDR2 YYNGEE. The CDR3 contains 15 residues. This CDR3 is CASSVGAAIGNTIYF. In DNA form, the CDR3 reads TGTGCCAGCAGCGTGGGGGCGGCGATCGGAAACACCATATATTTT.

This clonotype was seen many times. The rearrangement uses TRBV5-5 and TRBJ2-5; D is unclear. V lost 4 bases and J 4 bases, leaving 11 bases between the germline ends. The CDR3 is made up of 13 amino acids. CDR1 and CDR2 from the germline V gene are SGHKS and YYEKEE (reference sequence). CDR3 protein: CASSPMPGETQYF. In nucleotides, the CDR3 is TGTGCCAGCAGCCCCATGCCGGGAGAGACCCAGTACTTC.

This clonotype was seen many times. The rearrangement joins TRBV20-1 to TRBJ2-5; 11 bases are shared with TRBD2. Germline loops: CDR1 DFQATT, CDR2 SNEGSKA (reference sequence). The junction had 10 bases not matched to a gene; V was cut back by 6 bases and J by 4 bases. This CDR3 spans 15 amino acids. The CDR3 loop reads CSASHNGLAGETQYF. The CDR3 DNA reads as TGCAGTGCATCTCATAACGGACTAGCGGGAGAGACCCAGTACTTC.